One T cell receptor beta chain is described in this entry. This record comes from a study of CDR3 diversity in severe acne. Via MiXCR, TCRdb re-called the PCR reads, giving one row per CDR3 protein. Here the sample spans some 90,000 distinct CDR3 sequences, around half being singletons. The CDR3 sequence is 12 residues long. V dropped 4 bases and J dropped 2 bases, with 6 bases sitting between them. CDR1 SQVTM and CDR2 ANQGSEA come from the germline V gene. What was sequenced was blood. This TCR came from a male donor in good health, serving as a control. The chain uses TRBV29-1 and TRBJ1-5; no firm D call. The CDR3 is CSVGEGNQPQHF. DNA for the CDR3: TGCAGCGTTGGAGAGGGCAATCAGCCCCAGCATTTT.